A selection of T cell receptor beta chains follows, all from one sample in a study of Graves' ophthalmopathy and Graves' hyperthyroidism. TCRdb ran MiXCR on the multiplex PCR reads and lists one entry per CDR3 protein. The table lists 150,000 to 200,000 distinct CDR3 sequences, approximately 40% of them singletons. Sequencing input: peripheral blood. The receptors were gathered from a man aged 25 to 45 with Graves' ophthalmopathy. CDR3s include the opening cysteine and the closing phenylalanine or tryptophan. Fields, in order: clone size, D gene, J gene, V gene, CDR3 protein. The D gene is left open where the match is weak. The size field is filled for only some rows; it gives once, few, many or a size class.

clone_size: many; d_call: TRBD1; j_call: TRBJ1-2; v_call: TRBV20-1; cdr3_aa: CSAWARQGANYGYTF
clone_size: .; d_call: .; j_call: TRBJ2-7; v_call: TRBV11-1; cdr3_aa: CASSLAGARGPLARYYEQYF
clone_size: many; d_call: TRBD2; j_call: TRBJ2-7; v_call: TRBV28; cdr3_aa: CASSSREHSRGARRYEQYF
clone_size: many; d_call: TRBD1; j_call: TRBJ1-5; v_call: TRBV12-3/TRBV12-4; cdr3_aa: CASSRTGLGYSNQPQHF
clone_size: .; d_call: TRBD1; j_call: TRBJ1-1; v_call: TRBV27; cdr3_aa: CASSLQGETEAFF
clone_size: many; d_call: .; j_call: TRBJ2-2; v_call: TRBV11-1; cdr3_aa: CASSFYGGTGELFF
clone_size: .; d_call: .; j_call: TRBJ2-5; v_call: TRBV2; cdr3_aa: CASSDTTWETQYF
clone_size: many; d_call: TRBD1; j_call: TRBJ1-1; v_call: TRBV28; cdr3_aa: CASTTPGQGMNTEAFF
clone_size: many; d_call: .; j_call: TRBJ2-7; v_call: TRBV28; cdr3_aa: CASSLVDKEYF
clone_size: many; d_call: TRBD2; j_call: TRBJ2-2; v_call: TRBV6-2/TRBV6-3; cdr3_aa: CASSRTSGRISNTGELFF
clone_size: many; d_call: .; j_call: TRBJ2-7; v_call: TRBV28; cdr3_aa: CASSVGLAREQYF
clone_size: .; d_call: TRBD2; j_call: TRBJ2-2; v_call: TRBV6-1; cdr3_aa: CASSPYGLADYTGELFF
clone_size: many; d_call: .; j_call: TRBJ2-5; v_call: TRBV28; cdr3_aa: CASSSRVVQETQYF
clone_size: many; d_call: .; j_call: TRBJ1-2; v_call: TRBV6-2/TRBV6-3; cdr3_aa: CASSYPGGRTNYGYTF
clone_size: .; d_call: TRBD2; j_call: TRBJ2-7; v_call: TRBV27; cdr3_aa: CASSPRLAVGEQYF
clone_size: many; d_call: TRBD1; j_call: TRBJ2-1; v_call: TRBV6-2/TRBV6-3; cdr3_aa: CASSIGQVSYNEQFF
clone_size: .; d_call: .; j_call: TRBJ2-2; v_call: TRBV19; cdr3_aa: CASSIGRTVANTGELFF